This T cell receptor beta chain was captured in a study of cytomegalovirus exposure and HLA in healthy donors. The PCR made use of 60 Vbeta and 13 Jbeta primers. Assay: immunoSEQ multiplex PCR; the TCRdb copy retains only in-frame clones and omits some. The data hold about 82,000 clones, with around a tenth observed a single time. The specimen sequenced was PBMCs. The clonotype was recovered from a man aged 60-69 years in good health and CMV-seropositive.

DNA for the CDR3: TGCGCCAGCAGTCAAATTCGACAGCCGGCCCCGGCCAAAAACATTCAGTACTTC. It yields the protein CASSQIRQPAPAKNIQYF. The chain joins TRBV5-1 to TRBJ2-4; possible D gene TRBD1, 5 bases. Germline V CDR1 and CDR2: SGHRS, YFSETQ. V gave up 5 bases and J gave up 1 base, with 22 bases separating them. This CDR3 is 18 amino acids long.